The clone carrying this TCR beta chain has just one count. What it binds is unknown. This sample was included in a study of shared clonotypes between healthy human individuals. General study findings and limits: Approximately 4.6% of naive CD4 clonotypes were common to a few donors.

The length of the CDR3 is 16 residues. Germline trimming cut 0 bases from V and 1 base from J; bases unmatched to any gene: 3. The V gene's germline CDR1 is SGHTA and CDR2 FQGNSA. TCRdb keeps only in-frame clones here, not all; method: immunoSEQ multiplex PCR. The top ten clones hold around 1.4% of a sample with approximately 980,000 clones, approximately 80% of them seen once. This clonotype was sampled from a young man in good health. The genes are TRBV7-2 and TRBJ2-5; 9 nucleotides line up with TRBD2. Sequenced sample: memory CD4+ T cells sorted from blood. Subset meaning: CD45RA-negative fraction. CDR3 protein: CASSLAGGRVQETQYF. CDR3 bases: TGTGCCAGCAGCTTAGCAGGCGGGAGGGTCCAAGAGACCCAGTACTTC. The variable domain in full, completed from reference TRBV7-2 and TRBJ2-5, reads GAGVSQSPSNKVTEKGKDVELRCDPISGHTALYWYRQSLGQGLEFLIYFQGNSAPDKSGLPSDRFSAERTGGSVSTLTIQRTQQEDSAVYLCASSLAGGRVQETQYFGPGTRLLVL.